Given below is one TCR beta chain in context. The data originate from a study of control samples from healthy donors and cancer patients. TCRdb's table, derived via immunoSEQ multiplex PCR, lists solely in-frame clones and lacks some. Of 70,000 to 90,000 clones listed, over 90% were seen once; the top ten hold around 4.5%. The CDR3 is 13 residues long. The V and J ends lost 3 bases and 5 bases, in that order; junction bases with no gene match: 2. Germline CDR1 is SGHRS and CDR2 is YFSETQ. The specimen sequenced was blood. This clonotype originated in a woman under 30 in good health. J is TRBJ2-5 and V is TRBV5-1; 9 bases line up with TRBD2. CDR3: CASSSGTSETQYF. For the CDR3, the DNA is TGCGCCAGCAGCTCAGGGACTAGCGAGACCCAGTACTTC.